Shown below are 21 T cell receptor beta chains from a single sample sequenced in a study of T cells of healthy individuals. TCRdb ran MiXCR on the 5' RACE reads and lists one entry per CDR3 protein. In the table there are about 57,000 distinct CDR3 sequences, about 17% of which are singletons. These TCRs come from a human donor in good health.

This clonotype was recorded many times. The chain is built from TRBV30 and TRBJ1-3; D is ambiguous. CDR1 and CDR2 (germline): GTSNPN, SVGIG (reference sequence). This CDR3 region has 14 residues. Deletions cut 4 bases from V and 0 bases from J, with 10 bases between. DNA of the CDR3: TGTGCCTGGACTGGGAGTTACTCTGGAAACACCATATATTTT. Amino acids: CAWTGSYSGNTIYF.

CDR3 DNA sequence: TGTGCCAGCAGTTACAGGGGCGGGGAGCTGTTTTTT. The encoded protein is CASSYRGGELFF. The V call is TRBV6-5, the J call TRBJ2-2, with a tentative D call TRBD1 (5 bases). The V gene's germline CDR1 is MNHEY and CDR2 SVGAGI. The CDR3 contains 12 residues. With 2 bases removed from V and 7 bases from J, the gap between germline ends came to 5 bases.

This clonotype was counted at least ten times. The gene calls are TRBV29-1 and TRBJ1-1; 10 bases fit TRBD1. The length of the CDR3 is 15 residues. J lost 1 base, V lost 6 bases, and 8 bases had no gene match. Per the germline V gene, CDR1 is SQVTM and CDR2 is ANQGSEA. The CDR3 spells CSVQDRGDPNTEAFF. As DNA, the CDR3 is TGCAGCGTCCAGGACAGGGGGGATCCGAACACTGAAGCTTTCTTT.

The J gene is TRBJ1-6, the V gene TRBV7-2, with D unclear. Germline CDR1 SGHTA, CDR2 FQGNSA. The CDR3 loop spans 13 amino acids. V shed 4 bases and J shed 7 bases, with 8 bases lying between them. CDR3 sequence reads: CASSYQRNSPLHF. The CDR3, as DNA: TGTGCCAGCAGCTATCAAAGGAATTCACCCCTCCACTTT.

About this clonotype itself: The DNA is left out, because the CDR3 cannot be placed on it with certainty; the CDR3 is given as TCRdb lists it. CDR3 amino acids: CASSFYICSARDGLAGTQQFF. The rearrangement links TRBV7-9 to TRBJ2-1; the table's D call, TRBD2, has no DNA check behind it. Inclusive of both ends, the CDR3 amounts to 21 amino acids. The germline V gene has CDR1 SEHNR and CDR2 FQNEAQ (reference sequence).

This clonotype appeared many times. This sequence joins TRBV28 and TRBJ2-1; tentative D call: TRBD2 (7 bases). Germline-derived CDR1 and CDR2 are MDHEN and SYDVKM. The CDR3 contains 17 residues. V lost 4 bases to trimming and J lost 1 base, with 17 bases between them. The CDR3 sequence is CASSSPTGGRSYNEQFF. CDR3 coding DNA: TGTGCCAGCAGTTCGCCCACGGGGGGCCGGTCCTACAATGAGCAGTTCTTC.

The gene calls are TRBV10-3 and TRBJ1-2; a possible D gene is TRBD1 (5 bases). Germline CDR1 ENHRY, CDR2 SYGVKD. CDR3 length equals 14 residues. CDR3 sequence: CAVQGSIAGYGYTF. CDR3 coding DNA: TGTGCAGTGCAGGGATCGATAGCAGGGTATGGCTACACCTTC.

This clonotype came up a few times. V usage is TRBV9 and J usage is TRBJ2-5; TRBD2 might be the D (6 bases). Trimming removed 2 bases at V and 2 bases at J, with 10 bases between. Germline CDR1 and CDR2: SGDLS and YYNGEE. This CDR3 spans 14 amino acids. DNA for the CDR3: TGTGCCAGCAGCGTCGGGGGAACACAAGAGACCCAGTACTTC. Translating gives CASSVGGTQETQYF.

The chain uses TRBV7-2 and TRBJ2-1; 7 nucleotides agree with TRBD2. Germline values: CDR1 SGHTA, CDR2 FQGNSA. The CDR3 is 15 amino acids. The J segment lost 4 bases and the V segment lost 4 bases, leaving 7 bases of the junction unmatched. CDR3 sequence: CASSYLAEQYNEQFF. CDR3 bases: TGTGCCAGCAGCTACCTAGCGGAACAATACAATGAGCAGTTCTTC.

V is TRBV6-5 and J is TRBJ2-7, with D unclear. This CDR3 comprises 13 residues. Trimming shortened V by 2 bases and J by 3 bases, and 8 bases separated the two germline ends. Germline V gene sequence: CDR1 MNHEY, CDR2 SVGAGI. CDR3 sequence reads: CASSYDTYYEQYF. The CDR3 DNA follows: TGTGCCAGCAGTTACGACACTTACTACGAGCAGTACTTC.

This clonotype was picked up many times. The gene calls are TRBV14 and TRBJ2-3, with 7 bases that match TRBD1. Germline lookup yields CDR1 SGHDN and CDR2 FVKESK. The CDR3 consists of 15 residues. The V and J ends lost 2 bases and 2 bases, in that order; junction bases with no gene match: 4. The CDR3 region has the DNA TGTGCCAGCAGCCAACAGACAGGGTACACAGATACGCAGTATTTT. Translating it yields CASSQQTGYTDTQYF. Full variable domain (outside the CDR3, taken from reference TRBV14 and TRBJ2-3): EAGVTQFPSHSVIEKGQTVTLRCDPISGHDNLYWYRRVMGKEIKFLLHFVKESKQDESGMPNNRFLAERTGGTYSTLKVQPAELEDSGVYFCASSQQTGYTDTQYFGPGTRLTVL.

This clonotype was picked up a small number of times. V gene TRBV20-1 combines with J gene TRBJ2-7, with TRBD1 identical over 9 bases. The germline V gene encodes CDR1 DFQATT and CDR2 SNEGSKA (reference sequence). CDR3 length: 13 amino acids. V was clipped by 4 bases and J by 3 bases; unmatched bases: 4. This CDR3 reads CSATGTGNYEQYF. DNA for the CDR3: TGCAGTGCTACAGGGACAGGGAACTACGAGCAGTACTTC.

The J gene is TRBJ2-5, the V gene TRBV4-2; D gene uncertain. The germline V gene has CDR1 LGHNA and CDR2 YNFKEQ. Trimming removed 4 bases from V and 5 bases from J, with 14 bases in between. This CDR3 is built from 14 residues. CDR3 sequence: CASSLWLVRETQYF. The CDR3 DNA follows: TGTGCCAGCAGCCTGTGGTTGGTCCGGGAGACCCAGTACTTC.

This clonotype was detected a few times. This chain links TRBV4-1 with TRBJ2-2, with D tentatively TRBD2 (6 bases). The CDR3 sequence is 18 residues long. V gave up 3 bases and J gave up 0 bases, with 17 bases separating them. CDR1 and CDR2 from the germline V gene are MGHRA and YSYEKL. The CDR3 loop is CASSQTGRGLANTGELFF. For the CDR3, the DNA is TGCGCCAGCAGCCAGACCGGACGGGGACTGGCGAACACCGGGGAGCTGTTTTTT.

The rearrangement links TRBV9 to TRBJ2-1; D is possibly TRBD2 (5 bases). Trimming stripped 6 bases from V and 8 bases from J, with 24 bases between. The CDR3 sequence is 16 residues long. Germline CDR1 reads SGDLS; CDR2 reads YYNGEE. The CDR3 DNA reads as TGTGCCAGCATGAATAGCGTGGGGTCTGAGGGTGATGAGCAGTTCTTC. Translated: CASMNSVGSEGDEQFF.

The table lists this clonotype with many counts. This sequence joins TRBV20-1 and TRBJ1-6, with D uncertain. V was shortened by 6 bases and J by 10 bases, with 16 bases between the two germline ends. Germline-derived CDR1 and CDR2 are DFQATT and SNEGSKA (reference sequence). The CDR3 is made up of 13 amino acids. The CDR3 DNA follows: TGCAGTGCCTTCCGGGAGGGAAGCTCACCCCTCCACTTT. Protein sequence: CSAFREGSSPLHF.

The CDR3 loop reads CASSRSRTVTYEQYF. The DNA of the CDR3 is TGCGCCAGCAGTCGTTCGCGGACAGTTACCTACGAGCAGTACTTC. The V and J genes are TRBV23-1 and TRBJ2-7, with a tentative D call TRBD1 (6 bases). TRBV23-1 is known as an ORF, though its function is uncertain. This CDR3 region has 15 residues. Trimming shortened V by 4 bases and J by 2 bases, and 15 bases separated the two germline ends.

The V and J genes are TRBV12-3 or TRBV12-4 and TRBJ1-3; D unresolved. Trimming stripped 2 bases from V and 2 bases from J, with 10 bases between. This CDR3 has 15 amino acids. CDR3 DNA: TGTGCCAGCAGTTTATTGGCAGTAGCTGGAAACACCATATATTTT. Translation gives CASSLLAVAGNTIYF.

At least ten counts were recorded for this clonotype. The chain recombines TRBV30 with TRBJ1-1; 7 bases match TRBD1. V trimming: 4 bases; J trimming: 7 bases; junction bases outside the gene matches: 12. CDR1 GTSNPN and CDR2 SVGIG come from the germline V gene (reference sequence). The CDR3 runs 14 residues. CDR3 residues: CAWNGNRGKGEAFF. CDR3 in DNA: TGTGCCTGGAATGGTAACAGGGGTAAGGGTGAAGCTTTCTTT.

This clonotype was recorded a few times. One end of the junction does not line up with germline, which may come from a read error. CDR3 sequence (DNA): TGTGCCAGCAGCTTAGTGCAGCGGGGCTTC. Protein: CASSLVQRGF. V gene TRBV7-9 combines with J gene TRBJ2-1, with 7 bases that match TRBD2. Looked up from germline, CDR1 is SEHNR and CDR2 is FQNEAQ (reference sequence). This CDR3 contains 10 residues. The entire variable domain, with the rest obtained from reference TRBV7-9 and TRBJ2-1, is as follows: DTGVSQNPRHKITKRGQNVTFRCDPISEHNRLYWYRQTLGQGPEFLTYFQNEAQLEKSRLLSDRFSAERPKGSFSTLEIQRTEQGDSAMYLCASSLVQRGFGPGTRLTVL.

This clonotype was found a few times. The J gene is TRBJ2-3, the V gene TRBV7-9; TRBD2 aligns across 7 bases. The CDR3 runs to 15 residues. The trim removed 1 base at V and 1 base at J, leaving 2 bases unmatched. Germline V CDR1 and CDR2: SEHNR, FQNEAQ (reference sequence). The CDR3 DNA reads TGTGCCAGCAGCTTAGAGCGGGGACGCACAGATACGCAGTATTTT. It codes for CASSLERGRTDTQYF.